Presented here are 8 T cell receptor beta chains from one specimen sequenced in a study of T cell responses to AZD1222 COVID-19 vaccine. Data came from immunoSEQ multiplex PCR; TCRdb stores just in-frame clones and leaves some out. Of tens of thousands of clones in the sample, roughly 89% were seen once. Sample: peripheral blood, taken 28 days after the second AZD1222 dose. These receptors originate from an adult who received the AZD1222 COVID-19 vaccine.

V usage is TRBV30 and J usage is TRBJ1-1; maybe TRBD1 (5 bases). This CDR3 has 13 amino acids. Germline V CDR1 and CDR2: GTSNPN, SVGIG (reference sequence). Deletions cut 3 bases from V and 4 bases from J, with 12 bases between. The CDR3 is CAWRTAGSTEAFF. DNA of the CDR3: TGTGCCTGGAGGACAGCAGGGAGCACTGAAGCTTTCTTT.

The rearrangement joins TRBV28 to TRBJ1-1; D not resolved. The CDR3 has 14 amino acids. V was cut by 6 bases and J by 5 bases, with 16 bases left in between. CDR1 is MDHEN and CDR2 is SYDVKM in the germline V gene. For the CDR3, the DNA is TGTGCCAGCAGCCCCCCCCGGTCCCGTACTGAAGCTTTCTTT. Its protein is CASSPPRSRTEAFF.

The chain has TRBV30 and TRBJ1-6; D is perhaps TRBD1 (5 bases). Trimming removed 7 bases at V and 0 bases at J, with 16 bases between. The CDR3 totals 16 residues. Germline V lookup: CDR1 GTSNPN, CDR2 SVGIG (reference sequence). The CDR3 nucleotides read TGTGCCTCGAGAGGGACCGAGAACTCCTATAATTCACCCCTCCACTTT. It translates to CASRGTENSYNSPLHF.

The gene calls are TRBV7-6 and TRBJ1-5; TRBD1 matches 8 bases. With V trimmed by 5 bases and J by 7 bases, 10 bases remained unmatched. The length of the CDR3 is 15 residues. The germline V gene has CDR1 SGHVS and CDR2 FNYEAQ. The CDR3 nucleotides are TGTGCCAGCAGCGAGACAGGGGCAGAAAACCAGCCCCAGCATTTT. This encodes CASSETGAENQPQHF.

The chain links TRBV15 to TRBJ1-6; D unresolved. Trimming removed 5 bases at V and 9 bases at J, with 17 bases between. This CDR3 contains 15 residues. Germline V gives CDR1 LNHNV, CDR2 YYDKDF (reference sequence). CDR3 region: CATSVGSGVGSPLHF. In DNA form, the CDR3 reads TGTGCCACCAGCGTCGGGAGCGGGGTCGGTTCACCCCTCCACTTT.

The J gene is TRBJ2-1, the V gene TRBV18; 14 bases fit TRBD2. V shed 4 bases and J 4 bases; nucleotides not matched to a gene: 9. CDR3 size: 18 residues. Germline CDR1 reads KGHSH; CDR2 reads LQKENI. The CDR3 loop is CASSLVGLAGVSYNEQFF. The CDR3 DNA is TGTGCCAGCTCACTAGTGGGACTAGCGGGAGTATCGTACAATGAGCAGTTCTTC. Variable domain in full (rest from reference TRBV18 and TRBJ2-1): NAGVMQNPRHLVRRRGQEARLRCSPMKGHSHVYWYRQLPEEGLKFMVYLQKENIIDESGMPKERFSAEFPKEGPSILRIQQVVRGDSAAYFCASSLVGLAGVSYNEQFFGPGTRLTVL.

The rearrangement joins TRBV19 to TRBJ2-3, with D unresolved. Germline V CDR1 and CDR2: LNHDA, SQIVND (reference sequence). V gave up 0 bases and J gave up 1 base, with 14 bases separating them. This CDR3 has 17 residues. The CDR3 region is CASSIDTRTPRTDTQYF. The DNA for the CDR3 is TGTGCCAGTAGTATAGATACGAGGACCCCGCGCACAGATACGCAGTATTTT.

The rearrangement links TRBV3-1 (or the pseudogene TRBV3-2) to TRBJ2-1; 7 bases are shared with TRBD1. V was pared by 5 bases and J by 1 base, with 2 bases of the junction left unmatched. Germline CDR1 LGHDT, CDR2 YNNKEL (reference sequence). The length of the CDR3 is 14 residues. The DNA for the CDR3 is TGTGCCAGCAGCAGACAGGGATCCTACAATGAGCAGTTCTTC. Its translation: CASSRQGSYNEQFF.